A selection of T cell receptor beta chains follows, all from one sample in a study of T-cell reconstitution after alpha-beta-depleted transplantation in children. TCRdb ran MiXCR on the PCR reads and lists one entry per CDR3 protein. The sample carries around 380,000 distinct CDR3 sequences, 11% recorded once. The sequencing used PBMCs from the stem cell graft donor, collected from the stem cell graft. These receptors originate from a human donor who donated a stem cell graft to a child with acute myeloid leukemia. CDR3s include the opening cysteine and the closing phenylalanine or tryptophan. Each record gives: CDR3 DNA, CDR3 protein, D gene, CDR3 length, J gene, clone size, V gene. D genes are given only for firm matches. The listing skips clone size in some rows; elsewhere it reads once, few, many or a size class.

CDR3 DNA: TGCGCCAGCGGCTTGACCCCGACAGGCCCCTATGGCTACACCTTC
CDR3 protein: CASGLTPTGPYGYTF
D gene: -
CDR3 length: 15
J gene: TRBJ1-2
clone size: -
V gene: TRBV5-1

CDR3 DNA: TGTGCCAGCAGGGGGTGGGGGGACGGTGAGCAGTTCTTC
CDR3 protein: CASRGWGDGEQFF
D gene: -
CDR3 length: 13
J gene: TRBJ2-1
clone size: many
V gene: TRBV2

CDR3 DNA: TGCAGTGCTAGCCTGAAGGGCGGAGCCCCTGGAAATGAGCAGTTCTTC
CDR3 protein: CSASLKGGAPGNEQFF
D gene: -
CDR3 length: 16
J gene: TRBJ2-1
clone size: -
V gene: TRBV20-1

CDR3 DNA: TGTGCCAGCAGTTCCAGATCCGGGACAGGGATTGAAAAACTGTTTTTT
CDR3 protein: CASSSRSGTGIEKLFF
D gene: TRBD1
CDR3 length: 16
J gene: TRBJ1-4
clone size: -
V gene: TRBV27

CDR3 DNA: TGTGCCAGCAGTTTACGGGGGCCGGAGCAGTTCTTC
CDR3 protein: CASSLRGPEQFF
D gene: -
CDR3 length: 12
J gene: TRBJ2-1
clone size: -
V gene: TRBV12-3/TRBV12-4

CDR3 DNA: TGTGCCAGCAGCTTGGCCCTGCGGGACACTCTTAATGAAAAACTGTTTTTT
CDR3 protein: CASSLALRDTLNEKLFF
D gene: -
CDR3 length: 17
J gene: TRBJ1-4
clone size: many
V gene: TRBV5-5

CDR3 DNA: TGCGCCAGCAGAGGACGGGGGTCGAACACCGGGGAGCTGTTTTTT
CDR3 protein: CASRGRGSNTGELFF
D gene: -
CDR3 length: 15
J gene: TRBJ2-2
clone size: few
V gene: TRBV4-1

CDR3 DNA: TGCGCCAGCAGCTCTGGAGTGTACAATGAGCAGTTCTTC
CDR3 protein: CASSSGVYNEQFF
D gene: -
CDR3 length: 13
J gene: TRBJ2-1
clone size: few
V gene: TRBV5-1

CDR3 DNA: TGTGCCAGCAGCCCCGGGGGGGCCTCCAATACGCAGTATTTT
CDR3 protein: CASSPGGASNTQYF
D gene: TRBD2
CDR3 length: 14
J gene: TRBJ2-3
clone size: -
V gene: TRBV11-3

CDR3 DNA: TGCGCCAGCAGCTTGGCACGGATTGTACAGGGTGACACTGAAGCTTTCTTT
CDR3 protein: CASSLARIVQGDTEAFF
D gene: -
CDR3 length: 17
J gene: TRBJ1-1
clone size: -
V gene: TRBV5-1

CDR3 DNA: TGCAGTGCAAGAGGGACAGGTAGTCAGCCCCAGCATTTT
CDR3 protein: CSARGTGSQPQHF
D gene: TRBD1
CDR3 length: 13
J gene: TRBJ1-5
clone size: few
V gene: TRBV20-1

CDR3 DNA: TGTGCCAGCAGCGTAGAACTCCGGACCACAGATACGCAGTATTTT
CDR3 protein: CASSVELRTTDTQYF
D gene: -
CDR3 length: 15
J gene: TRBJ2-3
clone size: -
V gene: TRBV9

CDR3 DNA: TGTGCCAGCAGTTTTACAGGGGGAGAGGAGACCCAGTACTTC
CDR3 protein: CASSFTGGEETQYF
D gene: TRBD1
CDR3 length: 14
J gene: TRBJ2-5
clone size: many
V gene: TRBV7-9

CDR3 DNA: TGCGCCAGCAGCGTAACAGGGGACTCTGGAAACACCATATATTTT
CDR3 protein: CASSVTGDSGNTIYF
D gene: TRBD1
CDR3 length: 15
J gene: TRBJ1-3
clone size: few
V gene: TRBV5-1

CDR3 DNA: TGTGCCAGCAGACAGGGGGGAACAGATACGCAGTATTTT
CDR3 protein: CASRQGGTDTQYF
D gene: TRBD1
CDR3 length: 13
J gene: TRBJ2-3
clone size: few
V gene: TRBV6-1

CDR3 DNA: TGTGCCAGCAGCCCCGGACCGAGTAATTCACCCCTCCACTTT
CDR3 protein: CASSPGPSNSPLHF
D gene: -
CDR3 length: 14
J gene: TRBJ1-6
clone size: -
V gene: TRBV7-9

CDR3 DNA: TGCAGTGCTAGAAAGGGCGGTAGCGGGAGAGATGAGCAGTTCTTC
CDR3 protein: CSARKGGSGRDEQFF
D gene: TRBD2
CDR3 length: 15
J gene: TRBJ2-1
clone size: few
V gene: TRBV20-1

CDR3 DNA: TGTGCCAGCAGCCAAGAGAACAGGGAAGAGACCCAGTACTTC
CDR3 protein: CASSQENREETQYF
D gene: -
CDR3 length: 14
J gene: TRBJ2-5
clone size: few
V gene: TRBV3-1